What follows are 11 T cell receptor beta chains derived from one specimen sequenced in a study of T-cell memory formation after mild COVID-19. TCRdb re-called the 5' RACE reads with MiXCR, one entry per CDR3 protein. The sample contains some 600,000 distinct CDR3 sequences, 17% of which appear only once. The sequenced material came from PBMCs or a T cell subset sorted from them (not recorded which). The receptors here all came from an adult woman who had mild COVID-19 (a few samples of this study predate the infection). Cell type and time point are not known.

This clonotype appeared a few times. The V call is TRBV18, the J call TRBJ1-6, with D possibly being TRBD1 (5 bases). The CDR3 length is 14 residues. CDR1 and CDR2 from the germline V gene are KGHSH and LQKENI. Trimming pared 2 bases from V and 7 bases from J, leaving 9 bases between. The CDR3 DNA sequence: TGTGCCAGCTCACCAGCAGGGTCCAATTCACCCCTCCACTTT. Translation: CASSPAGSNSPLHF.

CDR3 in DNA: TGTGCCAGCTCACCACCGACTAGCGGGGGGGGTGAGCAGTTCTTC. Translation: CASSPPTSGGGEQFF. The V call is TRBV18, the J call TRBJ2-1; 14 bases map to TRBD2. Germline CDR1 KGHSH, CDR2 LQKENI. Trimming at V came to 0 bases and at J to 9 bases, leaving 1 base not matched to a gene. The CDR3 runs to 15 residues.

This chain links TRBV7-9 with TRBJ2-1; tentative D call: TRBD2 (5 bases). Deletions cut 8 bases from V and 0 bases from J, with 11 bases between. The germline V gene encodes CDR1 SEHNR and CDR2 FQNEAQ (reference sequence). The CDR3 contains 14 residues. The chain's CDR3 is CASDSGSSYNEQFF. CDR3 sequence (DNA): TGTGCCAGCGATTCGGGGAGCTCCTACAATGAGCAGTTCTTC. The variable domain in full, completed from reference TRBV7-9 and TRBJ2-1, reads DTGVSQNPRHKITKRGQNVTFRCDPISEHNRLYWYRQTLGQGPEFLTYFQNEAQLEKSRLLSDRFSAERPKGSFSTLEIQRTEQGDSAMYLCASDSGSSYNEQFFGPGTRLTVL.

The rearrangement links TRBV19 to TRBJ2-3; perhaps TRBD1 as D (5 bases). The CDR3 runs to 13 residues. V lost 7 bases, J lost 2 bases, and 10 bases lay in between. CDR1 is LNHDA, CDR2 SQIVND, per germline (reference sequence). For the CDR3, the DNA is TGTGCCAGTATGGCAGGACACACAGATACGCAGTATTTT. It codes for CASMAGHTDTQYF.

The chain couples TRBV12-3 or TRBV12-4 to TRBJ1-1; D unclear. V was trimmed by 3 bases and J by 3 bases, leaving 8 bases between them. The CDR3 has 13 amino acids. The CDR3 protein is CASSLSEDTEAFF. CDR3 coding DNA: TGTGCCAGCAGTTTGTCGGAAGACACTGAAGCTTTCTTT.

This sequence joins TRBV12-3 or TRBV12-4 and TRBJ1-5; TRBD1 aligns across 9 bases. The V gene end was trimmed by 6 bases and the J gene end by 6 bases; junction bases not matched to a gene: 12. The CDR3 is 16 amino acids. The CDR3: CASSGQGILRGQPQHF. DNA of the CDR3: TGTGCCAGCAGCGGACAGGGGATTCTAAGAGGTCAGCCCCAGCATTTT.

This clonotype was picked up a small number of times. The chain uses TRBV20-1 and TRBJ1-1; 9 nucleotides agree with TRBD1. Germline assignment: CDR1 DFQATT and CDR2 SNEGSKA (reference sequence). V lost 0 bases, J lost 4 bases, and 6 bases stayed unmatched. CDR3 length: 15 residues. The CDR3 DNA reads TGCAGTGCTAGAGATGGTCACAGGGGGCTCACTGAAGCTTTCTTT. Translation: CSARDGHRGLTEAFF.

The chain combines TRBV4-1 with TRBJ2-1; D might be TRBD1 or TRBD2, each matching 5 bases. The CDR3 has 15 residues. The germline gives CDR1 MGHRA, CDR2 YSYEKL. V was trimmed by 2 bases and J by 9 bases, leaving 17 bases between them. As DNA, the CDR3 is TGCGCCAGCAGCCAAAATCTGGGTGGGGGTGGTGAGCAGTTCTTC. Translation gives CASSQNLGGGGEQFF.

Only a few counts were recorded for this clonotype. This chain joins TRBV20-1 and TRBJ1-2; no firm D call. This CDR3 has 14 amino acids. The germline V gene has CDR1 DFQATT and CDR2 SNEGSKA (reference sequence). Between the trimmed V and J ends, which lost 6 bases and 0 bases, there was a span of 14 bases. CDR3 amino acids: CSAGGGRANYGYTF. The CDR3 DNA follows: TGCAGTGCGGGAGGTGGCAGAGCTAACTATGGCTACACCTTC.

This clonotype was observed many times. This sequence joins TRBV5-1 and TRBJ2-3, with 8 bases aligning to TRBD2. Germline lookup yields CDR1 SGHRS and CDR2 YFSETQ. This CDR3 region has 16 residues. V lost 2 bases, J lost 4 bases, and 9 bases stayed unmatched. CDR3: CASSFERESFADTQYF. DNA for the CDR3: TGCGCCAGCAGCTTTGAGCGGGAGTCGTTCGCAGATACGCAGTATTTT. The full variable domain, with the rest looked up from reference TRBV5-1 and TRBJ2-3, is KAGVTQTPRYLIKTRGQQVTLSCSPISGHRSVSWYQQTPGQGLQFLFEYFSETQRNKGNFPGRFSGRQFSNSRSEMNVSTLELGDSALYLCASSFERESFADTQYFGPGTRLTVL.

The chain couples TRBV27 to TRBJ2-7; D not resolved. In germline, CDR1 is MNHEY, CDR2 SMNVEV (reference sequence). This CDR3 has 13 amino acids. With 4 bases removed from V and 2 bases from J, the gap between germline ends came to 9 bases. CDR3 nucleotide sequence: TGTGCCAGCAGTTCGGGCAGGACCTACGAGCAGTACTTC. Protein product: CASSSGRTYEQYF.